Following are 27 T cell receptor beta chains from one sample sequenced in a study. TCRdb reprocessed the 5' RACE reads via MiXCR and lists one record per CDR3 protein. The data show fewer than 25,000 distinct CDR3 sequences, more than 30% seen once. The sequencing input was tumor-infiltrating naive CD4+ T cells sorted from the breast tumor. Specified subset: naive CD4+ T cells, CD4+CD45RA+CD25-. Receptor source: a female donor with breast cancer.

This chain joins TRBV7-8 and TRBJ1-2, with 8 bases lining up with TRBD1. The CDR3 spans 13 residues. Losses at the gene ends were 4 bases for V and 4 bases for J; bases not matched to a gene: 2. Germline CDR1 and CDR2: SGHVS and FQNEAQ. The CDR3 sequence is CASSSGQGYGYTF. The CDR3 DNA reads as TGTGCCAGCAGCTCAGGACAGGGCTATGGCTACACCTTC.

This clonotype is medium-sized. The chain has TRBV6-6 and TRBJ2-7, with D perhaps being TRBD1 or TRBD2 (5 bases each). The CDR3 totals 13 residues. CDR1 and CDR2 (germline): MNHNY, SVGAGI (reference sequence). V shed 8 bases and J shed 3 bases, with 14 bases lying between them. The CDR3 bases are TGTGCCAGCCGATCCGGGACCAACTACGAGCAGTACTTC. It yields the protein CASRSGTNYEQYF.

This clonotype rates as medium-sized. The genes are TRBV7-3 and TRBJ2-1; D might be TRBD1 or TRBD2, each matching 5 bases. V was trimmed by 1 base and J by 4 bases, leaving 17 bases between them. Germline CDR1 and CDR2: SGHTA and FQGTGA. CDR3 length: 17 residues. The CDR3: CASSLRGWASRYNEQFF. Written as DNA, the CDR3 is TGTGCCAGCAGCTTAAGGGGGTGGGCCAGCCGATACAATGAGCAGTTCTTC.

At least ten counts were recorded for this clonotype. The rearrangement links TRBV6-1 to TRBJ2-1, with TRBD1 matching over 7 bases. This CDR3 comprises 15 residues. Germline CDR1 is MNHNS and CDR2 is SASEGT. J lost 2 bases, V lost 3 bases, and 4 bases had no gene match. The CDR3 region has the DNA TGTGCCAGCAGTGATCCAGGGGGTCCCTACAATGAGCAGTTCTTC. Translated, it gives CASSDPGGPYNEQFF.

This clonotype was found many times. The chain uses TRBV11-2 and TRBJ2-1; D is possibly TRBD2 (6 bases). V was trimmed by 5 bases and J by 8 bases, leaving 19 bases between them. The CDR3 has 15 amino acids. Germline loops: CDR1 SGHAT, CDR2 FQNNGV. In DNA, the CDR3 is TGTGCCAGCAGCCGACCCGTGACTAGTAGGGATGAGCAGTTCTTC. Its protein is CASSRPVTSRDEQFF.

This clonotype was seen repeatedly, ten times or more. CDR3 in amino acids: CASSWTSGRAIWYNEQFF. CDR3 sequence (DNA): TGTGCCAGCAGTTGGACTAGCGGGAGGGCGATATGGTACAATGAGCAGTTCTTC. V gene TRBV6-2 or TRBV6-3 combines with J gene TRBJ2-1; 15 bases agree with TRBD2. V shed 4 bases and J 4 bases; nucleotides not matched to a gene: 8. This CDR3 contains 18 residues. Germline lookup yields CDR1 MNHEY and CDR2 SVGEGT.

As to this clonotype: A much larger clone is a single base away; this may be a read error. J is TRBJ1-5 and V is TRBV6-1; D is perhaps TRBD1 (5 bases). From germline, CDR1 is MNHNS and CDR2 SASEGT. The CDR3 extends over 15 amino acids. Here the CDR3 DNA reads TGTGCCAGCAGCAGGGAGGGTAGGAGCACTCAGCCCCAGCATTTT. This gives the protein CASSREGRSTQPQHF.

This rearrangement joins TRBV20-1 to TRBJ2-7; tentatively, D is TRBD2 (5 bases). Deletions cut 7 bases from V and 6 bases from J, with 16 bases between. Germline lookup yields CDR1 DFQATT and CDR2 SNEGSKA (reference sequence). The CDR3 runs 12 residues. In nucleotides, the CDR3 is TGCAGTGGCGGACTTGGCGGGTCCGAGCAGTACTTC. It codes for CSGGLGGSEQYF.

V usage is TRBV6-5 and J usage is TRBJ2-3, with no clear D. Germline V gene lookup returns CDR1 MNHEY and CDR2 SVGAGI. The CDR3 runs 13 residues. V was shortened by 6 bases and J by 2 bases, with 9 bases between the two germline ends. The CDR3 DNA sequence: TGTGCCAGCAGGGTCAAGGACACAGATACGCAGTATTTT. Translation: CASRVKDTDTQYF.

Only one count was recorded for this clonotype. The chain combines TRBV20-1 with TRBJ2-1; 8 positions match TRBD2. The length of the CDR3 is 15 residues. Germline V gives CDR1 DFQATT, CDR2 SNEGSKA (reference sequence). V gave up 6 bases and J gave up 9 bases; unmatched junction bases: 16. Written as DNA, the CDR3 is TGCAGTGCCAGGTCGCTCGGGAGGGGAGGGATTGAGCAGTTCTTC. It is translated as CSARSLGRGGIEQFF.

The V and J genes are TRBV6-6 and TRBJ1-1, with D possibly being TRBD1 (5 bases). The germline CDR1 and CDR2 sequences are MNHNY and SVGAGI (reference sequence). V shed 3 bases and J shed 7 bases, with 6 bases lying between them. CDR3 length equals 11 residues. The CDR3 is CASSYDSEAFF. The CDR3 DNA reads as TGTGCCAGCAGTTATGACAGTGAAGCTTTCTTT.

Of note for this clonotype: An end of the junction differs from the germline gene, which may be a read error. The rearrangement uses TRBV4-1 and TRBJ2-2, with 9 positions matching TRBD1. The CDR3 is 14 amino acids. Germline lookup yields CDR1 MGHRA and CDR2 YSYEKL. CDR3 nucleotide sequence: TGCGCCAGCAGCGACAGGGGGACCACCGGGGAGCCGTTTTTT. This sequence encodes CASSDRGTTGEPFF.

This clonotype was observed a single time. The chain carries TRBV12-3 or TRBV12-4 and TRBJ2-7, with 9 bases matching TRBD1. The V and J ends lost 6 bases and 7 bases, in that order; junction bases with no gene match: 13. The CDR3 contains 15 residues. CDR3 bases: TGTGCCAGCAGCCGGACAGGGGCGAACACCGGGGAGCAGTACTTC. Translation: CASSRTGANTGEQYF.

Concerning this clonotype itself: The junction and the germline gene differ at one end; a read error may be behind it. The CDR3 coding sequence is TGTGCCAGCAGCTTGTTTGCTAGGGCCATCTACAATGGGCAGTTCTTC. It specifies CASSLFARAIYNGQFF. The gene calls are TRBV7-2 and TRBJ2-1; no reliable D call. Germline V CDR1 and CDR2: SGHTA, FQGNSA. CDR3 length: 16 residues.

In this sample, this clonotype turned up many times. The chain uses TRBV12-3 or TRBV12-4 and TRBJ2-1; TRBD2 agrees at 8 bases. The V and J ends lost 1 base and 6 bases, in that order; junction bases with no gene match: 11. The CDR3 is made up of 17 amino acids. The CDR3 loop is CASSLVTRARGGNEQFF. The DNA of the CDR3 is TGTGCCAGCAGTTTAGTGACCCGGGCCCGGGGGGGCAATGAGCAGTTCTTC.

The chain employs TRBV7-2 and TRBJ1-6; possible D gene TRBD1, 5 bases. The germline CDR1 and CDR2 sequences are SGHTA and FQGNSA. V shed 1 base and J shed 9 bases, with 13 bases lying between them. The CDR3 extends over 15 amino acids. The DNA of the CDR3 is TGTGCCAGCAGCTTAGGGGCAGGGTCTAGTTCACCCCTCCACTTT. Amino acid sequence: CASSLGAGSSSPLHF.

Sample share makes this clonotype medium-sized. The chain has TRBV20-1 and TRBJ2-1; D is perhaps TRBD2 (6 bases). The CDR3 is made up of 13 amino acids. With 3 bases removed from V and 0 bases from J, the gap between germline ends came to 6 bases. Germline loops: CDR1 DFQATT, CDR2 SNEGSKA (reference sequence). CDR3 nucleotides: TGCAGTGCTAGGACTAGCTCCTACAATGAGCAGTTCTTC. Translating gives CSARTSSYNEQFF.

V usage is TRBV19 and J usage is TRBJ2-3; 8 bases align to TRBD2. With 5 bases clipped from V and 4 bases from J, the junction kept 11 bases outside the gene matches. Germline V gene lookup returns CDR1 LNHDA and CDR2 SQIVND (reference sequence). The length of the CDR3 is 16 residues. The CDR3 protein is CASSSLGLALPDTQYF. DNA for the CDR3: TGTGCCAGTAGTTCCCTTGGACTAGCTCTCCCAGATACGCAGTATTTT.

This clonotype qualifies as medium-sized. V and J are TRBV20-1 and TRBJ2-1, with unresolved D. Germline V CDR1 and CDR2: DFQATT, SNEGSKA (reference sequence). CDR3 size: 11 residues. V was trimmed by 5 bases and J by 6 bases, leaving 8 bases between them. CDR3 in amino acids: CSARLGNEQFF. For the CDR3, the DNA is TGCAGTGCTCGACTGGGCAATGAGCAGTTCTTC.

This clonotype has a count of ten or more. This sequence joins TRBV12-3 or TRBV12-4 and TRBJ2-1; 11 bases are a match to TRBD1. V shed 4 bases, J shed 0 bases, and the junction held 2 bases outside the gene matches. CDR3 length equals 16 residues. CDR3 coding DNA: TGTGCCAGCAGTTCAGGGACAGGGGGCTCCTACAATGAGCAGTTCTTC. Amino acid sequence: CASSSGTGGSYNEQFF.

This clonotype was counted only a few times. The rearrangement joins TRBV6-5 to TRBJ1-1; D not certain. Per germline, CDR1 MNHEY and CDR2 SVGAGI. The V and J ends lost 7 bases and 5 bases respectively, with 23 bases between them. This CDR3 contains 16 residues. In DNA, the CDR3 is TGTGCCAGCACCCTCCGCCCGGGGTCGCGCGGAACTGAAGCTTTCTTT. Protein product: CASTLRPGSRGTEAFF.

V and J are TRBV20-1 and TRBJ2-1; TRBD2 matches 8 bases. J was trimmed by 2 bases and V by 3 bases; bases with no gene match: 3. The CDR3 is 14 residues long. Germline V gives CDR1 DFQATT, CDR2 SNEGSKA (reference sequence). CDR3 sequence reads: CSARVAGTYNEQFF. The DNA of the CDR3 is TGCAGTGCTAGGGTAGCGGGAACCTACAATGAGCAGTTCTTC.

This clonotype was seen many times. A junction end diverges from the germline sequence, so it may reflect a read error. This sequence joins TRBV5-1 and TRBJ2-1; 11 bases align to TRBD2. The CDR3 loop spans 17 amino acids. The germline CDR1 and CDR2 sequences are SGHRS and YFSETQ. The CDR3 reads CASSPTTSGSSYDEQFF. In nucleotides, the CDR3 is TGCGCCAGCAGCCCAACCACTAGCGGGAGCTCCTACGATGAGCAGTTCTTC.

The genes are TRBV2 and TRBJ2-4; 10 bases agree with TRBD1. This CDR3 has 16 amino acids. CDR1 is SNHLY, CDR2 FYNNEI, per germline. V dropped 5 bases and J dropped 0; count of bases not matched to a gene: 4. The CDR3 reads CASSRGQGGAKNIQYF. As DNA, the CDR3 is TGTGCCAGCAGTCGAGGACAGGGGGGAGCCAAAAACATTCAGTACTTC.

This chain joins TRBV11-1 and TRBJ2-5, with D maybe TRBD1 (5 bases). Per germline, CDR1 SGHAT and CDR2 FQDESV (reference sequence). CDR3 size: 14 residues. V lost 5 bases to trimming and J lost 7 bases, with 17 bases between them. The chain's CDR3 is CASSPRGSRGTQYF. DNA of the CDR3: TGTGCCAGCAGCCCCCGCGGATCAAGGGGGACCCAGTACTTC.

This clonotype qualifies as medium-sized (0.01 to 0.1%). The chain is built from TRBV27 and TRBJ1-1; 10 bases match TRBD1. Trimming took 6 bases from V and 7 from J; bases not matched to a gene: 14. This CDR3 contains 16 residues. From germline, CDR1 is MNHEY and CDR2 SMNVEV (reference sequence). The CDR3: CASRALAGQGRGEAFF. CDR3 coding DNA: TGTGCCAGCAGGGCCCTCGCGGGACAGGGGAGGGGTGAAGCTTTCTTT.

CDR3 nucleotides: TGTGCCAGCAGACTCGACAGGGTCACTGAAGCTTTCTTT. Amino acid sequence: CASRLDRVTEAFF. The chain recombines TRBV6-5 with TRBJ1-1, with TRBD1 matching 7 bases. CDR3 length: 13 residues. The trim removed 6 bases at V and 4 bases at J, leaving 5 bases unmatched. Per germline, CDR1 MNHEY and CDR2 SVGAGI.